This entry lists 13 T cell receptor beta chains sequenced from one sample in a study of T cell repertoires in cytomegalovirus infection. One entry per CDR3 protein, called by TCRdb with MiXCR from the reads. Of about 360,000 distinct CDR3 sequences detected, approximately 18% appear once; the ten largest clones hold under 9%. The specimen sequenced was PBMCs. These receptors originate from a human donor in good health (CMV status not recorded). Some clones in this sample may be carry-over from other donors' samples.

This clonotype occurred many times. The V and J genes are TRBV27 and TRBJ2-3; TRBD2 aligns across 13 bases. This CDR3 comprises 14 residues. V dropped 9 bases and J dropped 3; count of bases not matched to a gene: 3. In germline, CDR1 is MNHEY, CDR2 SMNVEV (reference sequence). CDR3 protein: CASQTSGGTDTQYF. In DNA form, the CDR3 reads TGTGCCAGTCAGACTAGCGGGGGGACAGATACGCAGTATTTT.

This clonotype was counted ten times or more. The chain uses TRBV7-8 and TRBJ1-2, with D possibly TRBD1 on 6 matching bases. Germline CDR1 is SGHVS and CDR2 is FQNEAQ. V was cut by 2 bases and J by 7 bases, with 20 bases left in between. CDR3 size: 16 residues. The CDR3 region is CASSLSPGGGTIGYTF. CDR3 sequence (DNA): TGTGCCAGCAGCTTATCTCCGGGGGGGGGGACAATTGGCTACACCTTC.

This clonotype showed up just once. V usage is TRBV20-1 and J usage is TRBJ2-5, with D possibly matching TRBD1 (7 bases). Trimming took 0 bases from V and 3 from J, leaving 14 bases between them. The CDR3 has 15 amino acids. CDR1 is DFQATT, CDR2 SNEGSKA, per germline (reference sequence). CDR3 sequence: CSARDGGTDEETQYF. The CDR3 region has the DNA TGCAGTGCTAGAGATGGGGGGACAGACGAAGAGACCCAGTACTTC.

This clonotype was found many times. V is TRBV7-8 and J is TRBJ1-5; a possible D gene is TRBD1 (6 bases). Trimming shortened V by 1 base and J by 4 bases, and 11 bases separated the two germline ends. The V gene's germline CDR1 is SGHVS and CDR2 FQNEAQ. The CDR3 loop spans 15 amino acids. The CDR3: CASSLGHRANQPQHF. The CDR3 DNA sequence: TGTGCCAGCAGCTTAGGGCACAGGGCGAATCAGCCCCAGCATTTT.

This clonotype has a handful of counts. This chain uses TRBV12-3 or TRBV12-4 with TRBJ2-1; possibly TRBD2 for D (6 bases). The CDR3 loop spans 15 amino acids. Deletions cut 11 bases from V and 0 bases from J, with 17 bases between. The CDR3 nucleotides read TGTGCCTCTAAAGGCCTGGGGGGCTCCTACAATGAGCAGTTCTTC. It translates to CASKGLGGSYNEQFF.

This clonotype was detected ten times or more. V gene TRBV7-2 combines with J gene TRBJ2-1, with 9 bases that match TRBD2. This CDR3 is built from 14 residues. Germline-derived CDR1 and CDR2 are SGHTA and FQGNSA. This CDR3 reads CASGASGAYNEQFF. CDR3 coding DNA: TGTGCAAGCGGGGCTAGCGGGGCCTACAATGAGCAGTTCTTC.

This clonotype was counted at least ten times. CDR3 nucleotide sequence: TGTGCCAGCAGCCAAAGACAGGGGGACGTCTATGGCTACACCTTC. Translating it yields CASSQRQGDVYGYTF. The chain combines TRBV7-2 with TRBJ1-2, with 9 bases that match TRBD1. The germline CDR1 and CDR2 sequences are SGHTA and FQGNSA. Trimming at V came to 5 bases and at J to 4 bases, leaving 8 bases not matched to a gene. The CDR3 length is 15 residues.

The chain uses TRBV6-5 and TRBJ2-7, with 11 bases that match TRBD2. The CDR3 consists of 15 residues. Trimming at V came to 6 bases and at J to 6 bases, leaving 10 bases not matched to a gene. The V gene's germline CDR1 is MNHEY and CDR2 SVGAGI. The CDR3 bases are TGTGCCAGCAGCCCTCCACTAGCGGGAGCTTCCGAGCAGTACTTC. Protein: CASSPPLAGASEQYF.

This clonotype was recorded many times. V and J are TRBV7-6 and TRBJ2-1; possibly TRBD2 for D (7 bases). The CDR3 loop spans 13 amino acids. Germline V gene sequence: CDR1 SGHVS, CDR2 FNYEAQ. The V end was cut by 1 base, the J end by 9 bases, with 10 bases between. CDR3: CASSLEGGAEQFF. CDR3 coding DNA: TGTGCCAGCAGCTTAGAAGGGGGGGCTGAGCAGTTCTTC.

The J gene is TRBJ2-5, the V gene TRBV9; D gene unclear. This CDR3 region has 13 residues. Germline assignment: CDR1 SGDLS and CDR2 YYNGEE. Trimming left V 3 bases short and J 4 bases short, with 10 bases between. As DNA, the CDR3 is TGTGCCAGCAGCGCCACTCAGCGAGAGACCCAGTACTTC. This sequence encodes CASSATQRETQYF.

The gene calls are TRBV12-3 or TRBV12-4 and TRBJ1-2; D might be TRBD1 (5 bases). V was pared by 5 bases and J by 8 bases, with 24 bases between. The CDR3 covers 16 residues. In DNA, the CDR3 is TGTGCCAGCAGTACCAATGGGCCCTCTCCATGGGGGGGCTACACCTTC. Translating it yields CASSTNGPSPWGGYTF.

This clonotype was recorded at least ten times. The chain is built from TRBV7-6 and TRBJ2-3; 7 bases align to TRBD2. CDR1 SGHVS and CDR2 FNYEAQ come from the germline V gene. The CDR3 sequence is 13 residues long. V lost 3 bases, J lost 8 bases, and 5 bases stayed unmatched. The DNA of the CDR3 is TGTGCCAGCAGCTTGTTGGGGGGGGGTACGCAGTATTTT. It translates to CASSLLGGGTQYF.

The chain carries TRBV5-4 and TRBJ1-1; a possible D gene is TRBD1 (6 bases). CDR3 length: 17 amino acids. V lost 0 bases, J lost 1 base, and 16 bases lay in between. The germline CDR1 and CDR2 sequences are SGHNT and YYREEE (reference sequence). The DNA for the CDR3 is TGTGCCAGCAGCTTGGGGGGTACGGGACACACGAACACTGAAGCTTTCTTT. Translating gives CASSLGGTGHTNTEAFF.